This T cell receptor beta chain appears in the sequencing data of a study of blood T cells in healthy people across ages. This clonotype was seen a few times. With a J-beta primer mix and a sample-barcoded 5' primer, a second PCR ran about 7 to 11 cycles. Using its own MiXCR run on the 5' RACE reads, TCRdb lists one record per CDR3 protein. Here the sample spans hundreds of thousands of distinct CDR3 sequences, approximately 40% being singletons. The length of the CDR3 is 16 residues. The V segment lost 5 bases and the J segment 2 bases; nucleotides outside the gene matches: 10. Germline CDR1 and CDR2: SGHTA and FQGNSA.

The chain links TRBV7-2 to TRBJ2-3; 7 nucleotides agree with TRBD2. The source material was blood. The clonotype was recovered from an elderly man in good health. CDR3 loop: CASSPRAAGYTDTQYF. In DNA form, the CDR3 reads TGTGCCAGCAGCCCGAGGGCAGCGGGGTACACAGATACGCAGTATTTT.